Below, 24 T cell receptor beta chains from the same sample are listed, as sequenced in a study of blood T cells in healthy people across ages. Next came a second PCR, run for roughly 6 to 11 cycles, which used a sample-barcoded 5' primer along with a J-beta primer mix. TCRdb ran MiXCR on the 5' RACE reads and lists one entry per CDR3 protein. This table has around 670,000 distinct CDR3 sequences, approximately 30% appearing once. Specimen: blood. These receptors came from an elderly woman in good health.

The chain links TRBV6-5 to TRBJ1-1; no definite D call. Trimming shortened V by 2 bases and J by 4 bases, and 8 bases separated the two germline ends. CDR1 is MNHEY, CDR2 SVGAGI, per germline. There are 13 residues in the CDR3. CDR3 DNA sequence: TGTGCCAGCAGTTACGTACAGCGCACTGAAGCTTTCTTT. Its protein is CASSYVQRTEAFF.

This clonotype has at least ten counts. J is TRBJ2-5 and V is TRBV12-3 or TRBV12-4, with a weak D call TRBD2 (7 bases). The CDR3 has 15 residues. The V gene lost 0 bases and the J gene lost 4 bases, with 12 bases spanning the gap. The CDR3 DNA sequence: TGTGCCAGCAGTTTAGCGGGGGGGGCCGGAGAGACCCAGTACTTC. This codes for CASSLAGGAGETQYF.

This clonotype was counted between two and nine times. The gene calls are TRBV13 and TRBJ2-7; unclear D gene. Germline loops: CDR1 PRHDT, CDR2 FYEKMQ (reference sequence). This CDR3 is built from 17 residues. Trimming removed 0 bases from V and 1 base from J, with 16 bases in between. The CDR3 region has the DNA TGTGCCAGCAGCTTAGGCCCGGGCGCCTCTTGGTCCTACGAGCAGTACTTC. As protein: CASSLGPGASWSYEQYF.

The rearrangement joins TRBV28 to TRBJ2-5; the D gene is possibly TRBD2 (7 bases). This CDR3 has 15 residues. Trimming took 5 bases from V and 5 from J, leaving 18 bases between them. The V gene's germline CDR1 is MDHEN and CDR2 SYDVKM. CDR3 sequence reads: CASSPRGGWGETQYF. The DNA of the CDR3 is TGTGCCAGCAGTCCTAGGGGGGGCTGGGGGGAGACCCAGTACTTC.

Comment on this clonotype: Just one base apart from a much larger clone, this may be a read error. It is unclear where the CDR3 begins or ends on the DNA, so no DNA is shown, and the CDR3 is as TCRdb lists it. J is TRBJ1-2 and V is TRBV5-6; the D segment call TRBD1 is taken from the table without a DNA check. Germline V gene sequence: CDR1 SGHDT, CDR2 YYEEEE. The CDR3 totals 14 residues, both ends included. The CDR3 here is CASMVGQGANGCTF.

V and J are TRBV5-6 and TRBJ2-3, with 9 bases fitting TRBD2. V trimming: 4 bases; J trimming: 3 bases; junction bases outside the gene matches: 12. The germline CDR1 and CDR2 sequences are SGHDT and YYEEEE. The CDR3 runs 17 residues. The CDR3 protein is CASSTPGLARATDTQYF. Here the CDR3 DNA reads TGTGCCAGCAGCACACCAGGACTAGCGAGAGCGACAGATACGCAGTATTTT. Variable domain in full (rest from reference TRBV5-6 and TRBJ2-3): DAGVTQSPTHLIKTRGQQVTLRCSPKSGHDTVSWYQQALGQGPQFIFQYYEEEERQRGNFPDRFSGHQFPNYSSELNVNALLLGDSALYLCASSTPGLARATDTQYFGPGTRLTVL.

This chain joins TRBV7-6 and TRBJ1-4; TRBD1 might be the D (6 bases). V lost 5 bases and J lost 2, with 15 bases in between. Looked up from germline, CDR1 is SGHVS and CDR2 is FNYEAQ. The CDR3 covers 16 residues. The CDR3 sequence is CASSPGGRGTNEKLFF. For the CDR3, the DNA is TGTGCCAGCAGCCCGGGGGGGCGCGGGACTAATGAAAAACTGTTTTTT.

In its sample, this clonotype was seen many times. The chain joins TRBV28 to TRBJ2-7; D is unresolved. This CDR3 is 17 amino acids long. Germline V CDR1 and CDR2: MDHEN, SYDVKM. V was cut by 3 bases and J by 0 bases, with 18 bases left in between. CDR3 in amino acids: CASSFGRTSSISYEQYF. The CDR3 region has the DNA TGTGCCAGCAGTTTTGGCAGGACCTCCTCAATCTCCTACGAGCAGTACTTC.

This clonotype was seen repeatedly, ten times or more. The chain couples TRBV7-9 to TRBJ1-2; perhaps TRBD1 as D (6 bases). V was shortened by 5 bases and J by 6 bases, with 22 bases between the two germline ends. CDR3 length: 16 amino acids. Germline loops: CDR1 SEHNR, CDR2 FQNEAQ (reference sequence). The CDR3 spells CASSPENLPWGHGYTF. The CDR3 DNA follows: TGTGCCAGCAGCCCAGAGAATCTCCCGTGGGGGCATGGCTACACCTTC. The variable domain in full, completed from reference TRBV7-9 and TRBJ1-2, reads DTGVSQNPRHKITKRGQNVTFRCDPISEHNRLYWYRQTLGQGPEFLTYFQNEAQLEKSRLLSDRFSAERPKGSFSTLEIQRTEQGDSAMYLCASSPENLPWGHGYTFGSGTRLTVV.

This clonotype was seen repeatedly, ten times or more. The J gene is TRBJ2-7, the V gene TRBV27, with TRBD1 identical over 7 bases. V dropped 5 bases and J dropped 6; count of bases not matched to a gene: 10. The CDR3 has 14 residues. CDR1 and CDR2 (germline): MNHEY, SMNVEV (reference sequence). CDR3 sequence (DNA): TGTGCCAGCAGTATCCGACAGGGCAGGTCCGAGCAGTACTTC. Amino acid sequence: CASSIRQGRSEQYF.

This clonotype was seen repeatedly, ten times or more. The CDR3 loop reads CASTRGQNYEQYF. The CDR3 DNA reads as TGTGCCAGCACAAGGGGACAGAACTACGAGCAGTACTTC. The chain is built from TRBV25-1 and TRBJ2-7, with 7 bases identical to TRBD1. Germline CDR1 reads MGHDK; CDR2 reads SYGVNS. With 7 bases clipped from V and 3 bases from J, the junction kept 6 bases outside the gene matches. The CDR3 spans 13 residues.

A remark on this clonotype: A much bigger clone sits one base away, suggesting this may be a read error. The rearrangement links TRBV4-2 to TRBJ2-5; 8 bases fit TRBD2. After removal of 0 bases from V and 11 bases from J, the junction contained 2 bases not matched to a gene. The CDR3 length is 12 residues. Germline V gene lookup returns CDR1 LGHNA and CDR2 YNFKEQ. This CDR3 reads CASSQEGTRQYF. DNA of the CDR3: TGTGCCAGCAGCCAAGAAGGGACTAGGCAGTACTTC.

This clonotype was counted at least ten times. This sequence joins TRBV20-1 and TRBJ1-5; D not resolved. Germline CDR1 reads DFQATT; CDR2 reads SNEGSKA (reference sequence). V lost 6 bases, J lost 1 base, and 4 bases lay in between. The CDR3 sequence is 11 residues long. The CDR3 here is CSALSNQPQHF. The CDR3 bases are TGCAGTGCCTTAAGCAATCAGCCCCAGCATTTT.

The V gene is TRBV5-1, the J gene TRBJ1-6, with 7 bases lining up with TRBD1. This CDR3 has 16 amino acids. Germline V gene data show CDR1 as SGHRS and CDR2 as YFSETQ. Trimming at V came to 5 bases and at J to 1 base, leaving 6 bases not matched to a gene. The CDR3 DNA reads TGCGCCAGCAGGGCAGGGGGTGGATCCTATAATTCACCCCTCCACTTT. It translates to CASRAGGGSYNSPLHF. The complete variable domain, with remaining parts taken from reference TRBV5-1 and TRBJ1-6, reads KAGVTQTPRYLIKTRGQQVTLSCSPISGHRSVSWYQQTPGQGLQFLFEYFSETQRNKGNFPGRFSGRQFSNSRSEMNVSTLELGDSALYLCASRAGGGSYNSPLHFGNGTRLTVT.

This clonotype was detected only a few times. A much larger clone lies one base from this, so it may be a read error. J is TRBJ2-5 and V is TRBV20-1; D is possibly TRBD2 (5 bases). The CDR3 length is 12 residues. CDR1 DFQATT and CDR2 SNEGSKA come from the germline V gene (reference sequence). V was cut by 4 bases and J by 5 bases, with 11 bases left in between. CDR3 coding DNA: TGCAGTGCTACCGGGGTGAGGGAGACCCAGTACTTC. Amino acid sequence: CSATGVRETQYF.

Ten or more counts support this clonotype. This chain links TRBV7-2 with TRBJ1-2, with a weak D call TRBD1 (5 bases). Trimming took off 3 bases at V and 5 bases at J, with 7 bases between the two ends. Germline-derived CDR1 and CDR2 are SGHTA and FQGNSA. The CDR3 totals 12 residues. The CDR3 region has the DNA TGTGCCAGCAGCTTGGGGCGATATGGCTACACCTTC. This translates into CASSLGRYGYTF.

The chain joins TRBV10-1 to TRBJ2-2; D is ambiguous. Looked up from germline, CDR1 is WNHNN and CDR2 is SYGVQD (reference sequence). The CDR3 has 13 amino acids. Trimming pared 5 bases from V and 6 bases from J, leaving 10 bases between. In DNA form, the CDR3 reads TGCGCCAGCAGTCGTCCCAGCGCCGGGGAGCTGTTTTTT. Translation: CASSRPSAGELFF.

This sequence joins TRBV20-1 and TRBJ2-2; no clear D gene. V lost 3 bases and J 4 bases, leaving 6 bases between the germline ends. Germline V gene lookup returns CDR1 DFQATT and CDR2 SNEGSKA (reference sequence). The CDR3 has 12 amino acids. CDR3 in amino acids: CSASRGTGELFF. The CDR3 region has the DNA TGCAGTGCTAGCCGCGGCACCGGGGAGCTGTTTTTT.

The rearrangement uses TRBV6-5 and TRBJ2-4; the match to TRBD1 covers 7 bases. The closer fit of TRBJ2-7 to the DNA end suggests the J call may be wrong. CDR3 length equals 15 residues. CDR1 and CDR2 from the germline V gene are MNHEY and SVGAGI. The CDR3 reads CASSIGTVTPYEQYF. CDR3 coding DNA: TGTGCCAGCAGTATAGGGACAGTGACTCCCTACGAGCAGTACTTC.

This clonotype was counted at least ten times. For the CDR3, the DNA is TGCGCCAGCAGCTTGGCAGTAGTATCAGACATTCAGTACTTC. This gives the protein CASSLAVVSDIQYF. The chain joins TRBV5-1 to TRBJ2-4, with unresolved D. Deletions cut 0 bases from V and 8 bases from J, with 12 bases between. This CDR3 is built from 14 residues. Germline values: CDR1 SGHRS, CDR2 YFSETQ.

The chain has TRBV20-1 and TRBJ2-5, with 15 bases lining up with TRBD2. The DNA matches TRBJ2-7 better at its end, which makes the J call doubtful. Germline V gene sequence: CDR1 DFQATT, CDR2 SNEGSKA (reference sequence). The CDR3 contains 13 residues. CDR3 sequence (DNA): TGCAGTGCTGGACTAGCGGGAGGGAACGAGCAGTACTTC. Translated: CSAGLAGGNEQYF.

This clonotype was counted many times. The chain has TRBV6-5 and TRBJ2-1, with a weak D call TRBD1 (5 bases). CDR3 length: 17 amino acids. V lost 5 bases, J lost 6 bases, and 23 bases lay in between. CDR1 is MNHEY, CDR2 SVGAGI, per germline. The CDR3 sequence is CASSQVAGSPSGNEQFF. The CDR3 DNA is TGTGCCAGCAGTCAGGTCGCAGGGTCACCCTCGGGCAATGAGCAGTTCTTC.

This clonotype was found a few times. The chain recombines TRBV12-3 or TRBV12-4 with TRBJ1-2; D is perhaps TRBD1 (6 bases). This CDR3 comprises 15 residues. V lost 5 bases and J lost 2, with 15 bases in between. The DNA of the CDR3 is TGTGCCAGCAGTCCCCGACCCACAGGGAACTATGGCTACACCTTC. Amino acids: CASSPRPTGNYGYTF.

In regard to this clonotype: Just one base apart from a much larger clone, this may be a read error. The chain links TRBV5-1 to TRBJ2-1, with D possibly matching TRBD1 (6 bases). The germline V gene has CDR1 SGHRS and CDR2 YFSETQ. The length of the CDR3 is 14 residues. V lost 0 bases to trimming and J lost 8 bases, with 12 bases between them. CDR3 in amino acids: CASSLVLGAHEQFF. CDR3 DNA sequence: TGCGCCAGCAGCTTGGTATTGGGGGCGCATGAGCAGTTCTTC.